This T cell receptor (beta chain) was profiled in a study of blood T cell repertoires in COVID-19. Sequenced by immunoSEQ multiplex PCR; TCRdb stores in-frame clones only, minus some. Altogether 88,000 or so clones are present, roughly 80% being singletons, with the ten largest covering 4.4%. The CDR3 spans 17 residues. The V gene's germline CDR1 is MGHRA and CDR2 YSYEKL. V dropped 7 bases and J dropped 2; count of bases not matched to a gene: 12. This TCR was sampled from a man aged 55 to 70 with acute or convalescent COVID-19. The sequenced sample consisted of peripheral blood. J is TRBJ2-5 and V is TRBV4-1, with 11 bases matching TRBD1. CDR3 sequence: CASTNGGRDRGQETQYF. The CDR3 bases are TGCGCCAGCACTAACGGGGGCCGGGACAGGGGGCAAGAGACCCAGTACTTC.